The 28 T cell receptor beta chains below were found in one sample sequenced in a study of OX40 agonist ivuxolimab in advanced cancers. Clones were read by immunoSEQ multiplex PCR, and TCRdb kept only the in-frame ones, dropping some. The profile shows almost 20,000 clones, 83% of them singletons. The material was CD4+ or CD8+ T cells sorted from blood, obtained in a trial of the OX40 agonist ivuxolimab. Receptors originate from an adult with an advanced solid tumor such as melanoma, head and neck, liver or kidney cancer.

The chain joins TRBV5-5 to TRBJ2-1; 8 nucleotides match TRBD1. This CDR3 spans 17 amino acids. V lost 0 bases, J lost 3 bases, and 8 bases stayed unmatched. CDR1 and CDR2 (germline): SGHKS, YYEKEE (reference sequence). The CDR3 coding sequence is TGTGCCAGCAGCTTGGTGACAGGGGTACCGGGCTACAATGAGCAGTTCTTC. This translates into CASSLVTGVPGYNEQFF.

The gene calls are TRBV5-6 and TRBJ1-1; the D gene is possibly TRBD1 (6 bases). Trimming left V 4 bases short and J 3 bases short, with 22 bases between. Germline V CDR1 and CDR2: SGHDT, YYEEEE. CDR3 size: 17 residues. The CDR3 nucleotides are TGTGCCAGCAGCAATAACAGGGCAATGGTTTGGGACACTGAAGCTTTCTTT. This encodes CASSNNRAMVWDTEAFF. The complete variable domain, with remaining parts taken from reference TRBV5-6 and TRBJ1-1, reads DAGVTQSPTHLIKTRGQQVTLRCSPKSGHDTVSWYQQALGQGPQFIFQYYEEEERQRGNFPDRFSGHQFPNYSSELNVNALLLGDSALYLCASSNNRAMVWDTEAFFGQGTRLTVV.

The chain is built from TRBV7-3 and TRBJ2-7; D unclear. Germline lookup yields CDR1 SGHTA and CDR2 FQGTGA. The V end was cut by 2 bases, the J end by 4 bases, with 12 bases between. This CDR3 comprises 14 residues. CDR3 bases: TGTGCCAGCAGCTTAGGGGTCGGTTCTTACGAGCAGTACTTC. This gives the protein CASSLGVGSYEQYF.

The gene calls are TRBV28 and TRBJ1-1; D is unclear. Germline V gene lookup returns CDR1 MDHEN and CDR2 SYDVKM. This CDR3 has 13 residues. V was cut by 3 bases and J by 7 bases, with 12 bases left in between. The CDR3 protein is CASSFRGKVEAFF. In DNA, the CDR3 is TGTGCCAGCAGTTTTAGAGGGAAGGTTGAAGCTTTCTTT.

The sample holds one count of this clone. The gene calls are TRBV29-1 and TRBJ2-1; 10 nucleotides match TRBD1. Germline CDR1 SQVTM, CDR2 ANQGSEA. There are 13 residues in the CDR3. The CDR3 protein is CSAGTGEYNEQFF. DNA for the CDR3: TGCAGTGCCGGGACAGGGGAGTACAATGAGCAGTTCTTC.

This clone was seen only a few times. In DNA, the CDR3 is TGTGCCAGCAGCTTAGCATGGGTAGCGGGAGGAAATGAGCAGTTCTTC. It codes for CASSLAWVAGGNEQFF. This chain links TRBV11-1 with TRBJ2-1; 10 bases fit TRBD2. J lost 7 bases, V lost 0 bases, and 6 bases had no gene match. Looked up from germline, CDR1 is SGHAT and CDR2 is FQDESV (reference sequence). CDR3 length: 16 residues.

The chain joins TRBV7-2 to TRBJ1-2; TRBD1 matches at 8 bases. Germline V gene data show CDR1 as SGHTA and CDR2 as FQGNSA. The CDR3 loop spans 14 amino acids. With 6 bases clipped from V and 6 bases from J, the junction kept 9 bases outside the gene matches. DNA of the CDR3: TGTGCCAGCAGTTATCGACAGGGGTTGGATGGCTACACCTTC. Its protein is CASSYRQGLDGYTF.

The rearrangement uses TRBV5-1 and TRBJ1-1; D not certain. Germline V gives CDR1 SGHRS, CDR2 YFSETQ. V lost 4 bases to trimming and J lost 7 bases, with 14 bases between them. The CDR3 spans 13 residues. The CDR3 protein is CASSSQTSNEAFF. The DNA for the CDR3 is TGCGCCAGCAGCAGCCAAACCAGTAATGAAGCTTTCTTT.

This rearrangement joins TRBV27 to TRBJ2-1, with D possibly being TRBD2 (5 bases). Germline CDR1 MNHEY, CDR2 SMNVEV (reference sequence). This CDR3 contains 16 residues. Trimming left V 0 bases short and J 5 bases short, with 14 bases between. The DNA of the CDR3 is TGTGCCAGCAGTTTATCATCCCTAGCCTACGACAATGAGCAGTTCTTC. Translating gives CASSLSSLAYDNEQFF.

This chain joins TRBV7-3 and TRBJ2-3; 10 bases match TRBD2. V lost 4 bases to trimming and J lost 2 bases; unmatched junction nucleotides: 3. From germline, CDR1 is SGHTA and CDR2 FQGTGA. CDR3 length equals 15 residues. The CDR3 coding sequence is TGTGCCAGCAGCTCTACTAGCGGGATCACAGATACGCAGTATTTT. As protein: CASSSTSGITDTQYF. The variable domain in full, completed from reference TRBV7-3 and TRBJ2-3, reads GAGVSQTPSNKVTEKGKYVELRCDPISGHTALYWYRQSLGQGPEFLIYFQGTGAADDSGLPNDRFFAVRPEGSVSTLKIQRTERGDSAVYLCASSSTSGITDTQYFGPGTRLTVL.

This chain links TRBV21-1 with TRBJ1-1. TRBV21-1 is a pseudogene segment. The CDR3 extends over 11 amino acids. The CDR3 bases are TGTGCCAGCAGCAAAGACTATGAAGCTTTCTTT. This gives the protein CASSKDYEAFF.

The CDR3 DNA reads TGCGCCAGCAGCCAAGTAGTGTTGGTGGACTATGGCTACACCTTC. This sequence encodes CASSQVVLVDYGYTF. This chain links TRBV4-1 with TRBJ1-2, with D unresolved. Germline V gives CDR1 MGHRA, CDR2 YSYEKL. CDR3 length: 15 residues. Trimming took 1 base from V and 3 from J, leaving 12 bases between them.

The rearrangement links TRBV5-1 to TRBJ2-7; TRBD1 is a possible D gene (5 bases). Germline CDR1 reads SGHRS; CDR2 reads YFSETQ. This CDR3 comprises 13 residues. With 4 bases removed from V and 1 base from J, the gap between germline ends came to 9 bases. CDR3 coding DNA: TGCGCCAGCAGCGCAGGGTGGTCCTACGAGCAGTACTTC. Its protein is CASSAGWSYEQYF.

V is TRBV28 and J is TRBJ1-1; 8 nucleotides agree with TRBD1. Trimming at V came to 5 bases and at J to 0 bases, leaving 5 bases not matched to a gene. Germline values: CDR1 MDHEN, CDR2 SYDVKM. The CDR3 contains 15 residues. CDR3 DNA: TGTGCCAGCAGTGCTAGGACAGGGATGAACACTGAAGCTTTCTTT. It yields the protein CASSARTGMNTEAFF. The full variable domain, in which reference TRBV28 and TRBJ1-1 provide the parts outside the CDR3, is DVKVTQSSRYLVKRTGEKVFLECVQDMDHENMFWYRQDPGLGLRLIYFSYDVKMKEKGDIPEGYSVSREKKERFSLILESASTNQTSMYLCASSARTGMNTEAFFGQGTRLTVV.

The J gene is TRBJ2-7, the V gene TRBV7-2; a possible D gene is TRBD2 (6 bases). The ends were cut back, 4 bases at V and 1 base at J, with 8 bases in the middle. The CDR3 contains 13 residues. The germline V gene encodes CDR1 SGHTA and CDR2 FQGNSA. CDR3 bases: TGTGCCAGCAGCTCGACTAGGTCCTACGAGCAGTACTTC. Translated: CASSSTRSYEQYF. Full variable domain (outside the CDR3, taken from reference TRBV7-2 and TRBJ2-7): GAGVSQSPSNKVTEKGKDVELRCDPISGHTALYWYRQSLGQGLEFLIYFQGNSAPDKSGLPSDRFSAERTGGSVSTLTIQRTQQEDSAVYLCASSSTRSYEQYFGPGTRLTVT.

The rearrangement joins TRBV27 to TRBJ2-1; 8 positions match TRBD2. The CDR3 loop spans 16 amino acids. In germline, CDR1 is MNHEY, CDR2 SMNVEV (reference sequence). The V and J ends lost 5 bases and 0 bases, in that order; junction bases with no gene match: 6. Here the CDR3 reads CASSGTGTSSYNEQFF. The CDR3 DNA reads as TGTGCCAGCAGTGGGACCGGGACTAGCTCCTACAATGAGCAGTTCTTC.

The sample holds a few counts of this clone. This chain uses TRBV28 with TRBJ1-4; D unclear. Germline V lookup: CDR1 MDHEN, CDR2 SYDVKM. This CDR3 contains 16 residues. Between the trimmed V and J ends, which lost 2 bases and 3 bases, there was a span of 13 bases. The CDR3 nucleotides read TGTGCCAGCAGTTTAGTTGGTACCGGGGCTAATGAAAAACTGTTTTTT. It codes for CASSLVGTGANEKLFF.

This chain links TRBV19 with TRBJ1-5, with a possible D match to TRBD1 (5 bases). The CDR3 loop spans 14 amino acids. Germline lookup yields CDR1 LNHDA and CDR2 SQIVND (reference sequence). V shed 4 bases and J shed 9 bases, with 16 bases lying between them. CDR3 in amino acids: CASSKGQEGWPQHF. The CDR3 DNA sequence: TGTGCCAGTAGTAAGGGGCAAGAAGGTTGGCCCCAGCATTTT. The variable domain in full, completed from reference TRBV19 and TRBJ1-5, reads DGGITQSPKYLFRKEGQNVTLSCEQNLNHDAMYWYRQDPGQGLRLIYYSQIVNDFQKGDIAEGYSVSREKKESFPLTVTSAQKNPTAFYLCASSKGQEGWPQHFGDGTRLSIL.

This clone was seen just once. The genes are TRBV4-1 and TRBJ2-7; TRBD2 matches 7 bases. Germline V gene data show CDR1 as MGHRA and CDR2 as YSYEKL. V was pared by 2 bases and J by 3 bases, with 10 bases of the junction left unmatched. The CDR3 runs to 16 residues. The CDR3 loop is CASSQIPSGDFYEQYF. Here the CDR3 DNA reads TGCGCCAGCAGCCAAATACCGAGCGGGGACTTCTACGAGCAGTACTTC.

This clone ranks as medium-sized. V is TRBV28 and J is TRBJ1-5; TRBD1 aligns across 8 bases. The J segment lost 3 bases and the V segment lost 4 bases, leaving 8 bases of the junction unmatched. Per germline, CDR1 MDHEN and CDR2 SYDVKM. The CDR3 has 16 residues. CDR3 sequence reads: CASSSTGELDNQPQHF. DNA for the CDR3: TGTGCCAGCAGTTCGACAGGGGAATTAGACAATCAGCCCCAGCATTTT.

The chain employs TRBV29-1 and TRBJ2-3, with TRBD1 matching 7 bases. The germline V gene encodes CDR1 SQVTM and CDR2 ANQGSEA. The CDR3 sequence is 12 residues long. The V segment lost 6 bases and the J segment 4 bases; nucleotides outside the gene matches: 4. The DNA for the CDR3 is TGCAGCGTCCCGACAGGGCCAGATACGCAGTATTTT. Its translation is CSVPTGPDTQYF.

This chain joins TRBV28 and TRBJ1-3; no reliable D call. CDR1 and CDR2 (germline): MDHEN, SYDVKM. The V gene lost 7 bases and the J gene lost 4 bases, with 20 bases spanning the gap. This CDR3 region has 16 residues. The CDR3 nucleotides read TGTGCCAGCAACCCGCCCGGGGTACTAGGCGGAAACACCATATATTTT. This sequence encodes CASNPPGVLGGNTIYF.

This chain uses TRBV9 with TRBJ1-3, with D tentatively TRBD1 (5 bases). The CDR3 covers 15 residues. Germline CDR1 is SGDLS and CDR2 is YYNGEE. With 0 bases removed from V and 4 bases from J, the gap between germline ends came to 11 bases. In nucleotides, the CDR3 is TGTGCCAGCAGCGTAGAAGGGGCGCAGGGAAACACCATATATTTT. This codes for CASSVEGAQGNTIYF.

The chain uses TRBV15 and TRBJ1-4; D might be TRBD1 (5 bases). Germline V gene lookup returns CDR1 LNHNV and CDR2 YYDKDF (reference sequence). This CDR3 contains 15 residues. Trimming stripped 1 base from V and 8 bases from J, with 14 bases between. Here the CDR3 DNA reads TGTGCCACCAGCAGAGTAGCGGGGGTTGGAGAAAAACTGTTTTTT. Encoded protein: CATSRVAGVGEKLFF.

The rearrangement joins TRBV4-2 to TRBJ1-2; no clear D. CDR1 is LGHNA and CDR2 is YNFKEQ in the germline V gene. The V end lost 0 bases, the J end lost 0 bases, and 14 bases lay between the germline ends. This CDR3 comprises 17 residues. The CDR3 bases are TGTGCCAGCAGCCAAGAGGTCGCAGCGACCGCTAACTATGGCTACACCTTC. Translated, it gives CASSQEVAATANYGYTF.

Here the CDR3 reads CASSQGNGLGQYF. CDR3 DNA: TGCGCCAGCAGCCAAGGGAACGGACTAGGGCAGTACTTC. The chain recombines TRBV4-1 with TRBJ2-7, with 7 bases aligning to TRBD2. V was pared by 1 base and J by 9 bases, with 6 bases of the junction left unmatched. Looked up from germline, CDR1 is MGHRA and CDR2 is YSYEKL. The CDR3 has 13 amino acids.

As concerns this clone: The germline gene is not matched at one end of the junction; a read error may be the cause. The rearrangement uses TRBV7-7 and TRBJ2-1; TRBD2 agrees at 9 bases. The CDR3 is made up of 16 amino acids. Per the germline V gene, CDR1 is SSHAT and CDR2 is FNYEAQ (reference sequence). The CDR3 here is CASSSRAGGPYNEQFF. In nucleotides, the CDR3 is TGTGCTAGCAGCTCGCGAGCGGGGGGACCCTACAATGAGCAGTTCTTC.

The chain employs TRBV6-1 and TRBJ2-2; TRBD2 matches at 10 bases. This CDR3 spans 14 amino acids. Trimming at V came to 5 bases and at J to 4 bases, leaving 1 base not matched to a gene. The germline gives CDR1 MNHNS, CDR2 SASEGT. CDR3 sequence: CASSSGGATGELFF. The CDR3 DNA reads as TGTGCCAGCAGTAGCGGGGGGGCCACCGGGGAGCTGTTTTTT.